The 7 T cell receptor beta chains below were found in one sample sequenced in a study of blood T cell repertoires in COVID-19. TCRdb keeps only in-frame clones here, not all; method: immunoSEQ multiplex PCR. This table holds roughly 380,000 clones, more than 75% found once. Sequencing used peripheral blood. These receptors came from a human donor with acute or convalescent COVID-19. The donor label of this sample is uncertain.

The chain carries TRBV7-2 and TRBJ2-5, with 8 positions matching TRBD2. Trimming removed 6 bases from V and 4 bases from J; junction bases left unmatched: 7. Per germline, CDR1 SGHTA and CDR2 FQGNSA. The CDR3 loop spans 14 amino acids. The CDR3 bases are TGTGCCAGCAGGACTAGCGTCACTACAGAGACCCAGTACTTC. Translation: CASRTSVTTETQYF.

The J gene is TRBJ2-1, the V gene TRBV15; D perhaps matches TRBD1 (6 bases). CDR1 LNHNV and CDR2 YYDKDF come from the germline V gene (reference sequence). This CDR3 has 15 amino acids. V was cut by 2 bases and J by 5 bases, with 13 bases left in between. The CDR3 is CATSRRTGTNNEQFF. For the CDR3, the DNA is TGTGCCACCAGCAGACGAACAGGGACAAACAATGAGCAGTTCTTC.

The chain recombines TRBV7-2 with TRBJ1-2; 8 nucleotides line up with TRBD1. Germline V gene data show CDR1 as SGHTA and CDR2 as FQGNSA. There are 15 residues in the CDR3. Trimming removed 8 bases from V and 0 bases from J; junction bases left unmatched: 8. CDR3 in amino acids: CASGRQGTTNYGYTF. CDR3 in DNA: TGTGCCAGCGGTAGACAGGGGACCACTAACTATGGCTACACCTTC.

The chain is built from TRBV11-2 and TRBJ2-5; TRBD2 agrees at 8 bases. Trimming took 5 bases from V and 3 from J; bases not matched to a gene: 11. The CDR3 totals 16 residues. Looked up from germline, CDR1 is SGHAT and CDR2 is FQNNGV. The CDR3 region is CASSNPRGSGKETQYF. The CDR3 region has the DNA TGTGCCAGCAGCAACCCGCGGGGTAGCGGGAAAGAGACCCAGTACTTC.

This chain connects TRBV12-3 or TRBV12-4 to TRBJ1-1, with a tentative D call TRBD1 (6 bases). The CDR3 length is 12 residues. Trimming shortened V by 6 bases and J by 6 bases, and 11 bases separated the two germline ends. CDR3: CASSLTGSEAFF. The DNA for the CDR3 is TGTGCCAGCAGCCTTACAGGGTCTGAAGCTTTCTTT.

The chain has TRBV10-3 and TRBJ1-2; D is ambiguous. This CDR3 comprises 11 residues. Germline assignment: CDR1 ENHRY and CDR2 SYGVKD. Trimming left V 5 bases short and J 3 bases short, with 4 bases between. The CDR3 sequence: CAISPDYGYTF. In DNA, the CDR3 is TGTGCCATCAGTCCGGACTATGGCTACACCTTC.

The chain couples TRBV3-1 (or the pseudogene TRBV3-2) to TRBJ1-5; 8 bases map to TRBD1. With 4 bases clipped from V and 4 bases from J, the junction kept 6 bases outside the gene matches. The CDR3 is 15 amino acids. Germline CDR1 and CDR2: LGHDT and YNNKEL (reference sequence). The CDR3 is CASSRIQGANQPQHF. Here the CDR3 DNA reads TGTGCCAGCAGCCGAATTCAGGGGGCTAATCAGCCCCAGCATTTT.